One sample yielded the 7 T cell receptor beta chains listed below, sequenced in a study of control samples from healthy donors and cancer patients. Generated by immunoSEQ multiplex PCR, the TCRdb table keeps only in-frame clones and is missing some. The sample records fewer than 200,000 clones, 96% being singletons. Specimen: blood. The receptor source for this set is a woman aged 25-40 years in good health.

The table lists this clone with a count of one. This chain connects TRBV2 to TRBJ2-2; D not certain. The V and J ends lost 7 bases and 2 bases respectively, with 14 bases between them. Looked up from germline, CDR1 is SNHLY and CDR2 is FYNNEI. The CDR3 runs to 15 residues. This CDR3 is CASTVVWGNTGELFF. The CDR3 DNA follows: TGTGCCAGCACAGTGGTATGGGGAAACACCGGGGAGCTGTTTTTT. Complete variable domain (other parts from reference TRBV2 and TRBJ2-2): EPEVTQTPSHQVTQMGQEVILRCVPISNHLYFYWYRQILGQKVEFLVSFYNNEISEKSEIFDDQFSVERPDGSNFTLKIRSTKLEDSAMYFCASTVVWGNTGELFFGEGSRLTVL.

In its sample, this clone was seen once. The chain combines TRBV28 with TRBJ2-2; the D call may be TRBD1 or TRBD2 (6 bases each). This CDR3 is 15 amino acids long. Germline CDR1 reads MDHEN; CDR2 reads SYDVKM. The V end lost 7 bases, the J end lost 3 bases, and 15 bases lay between the germline ends. CDR3 region: CASKGGGSYTGELFF. The CDR3 nucleotides read TGTGCCAGCAAGGGGGGCGGGTCGTACACCGGGGAGCTGTTTTTT.

This CDR3 reads CASSQERAGIGEKLFF. In DNA, the CDR3 is TGCGCCAGCAGCCAAGAAAGGGCAGGGATAGGGGAAAAACTGTTTTTT. The chain has TRBV4-1 and TRBJ1-4; D might be TRBD1 (5 bases). Germline V lookup: CDR1 MGHRA, CDR2 YSYEKL. V shed 0 bases and J shed 8 bases, with 16 bases lying between them. This CDR3 comprises 16 residues.

V usage is TRBV2 and J usage is TRBJ2-4, with TRBD1 matching 7 bases. This CDR3 comprises 17 residues. V lost 3 bases, J lost 3 bases, and 11 bases stayed unmatched. CDR1 SNHLY and CDR2 FYNNEI come from the germline V gene. For the CDR3, the DNA is TGTGCCAGCAGTGATCCCATACAGGGGCTCGACAAAAACATTCAGTACTTC. It translates to CASSDPIQGLDKNIQYF.

The rearrangement links TRBV5-1 to TRBJ2-7; D is unresolved. In germline, CDR1 is SGHRS, CDR2 YFSETQ. Trimming took off 4 bases at V and 2 bases at J, with 16 bases between the two ends. The CDR3 spans 15 residues. The CDR3 sequence: CASSQAPNTAYEQYF. The CDR3 coding sequence is TGCGCCAGCAGCCAAGCCCCGAATACCGCCTACGAGCAGTACTTC.

This chain uses TRBV19 with TRBJ1-5; D gene ambiguous. CDR1 and CDR2 (germline): LNHDA, SQIVND (reference sequence). V was trimmed by 3 bases and J by 5 bases, leaving 14 bases between them. The CDR3 sequence is 15 residues long. The chain's CDR3 is CASSIGTSRYQPQHF. DNA of the CDR3: TGTGCCAGTAGTATCGGAACATCTCGATATCAGCCCCAGCATTTT.

The sample holds one count of this clone. The chain uses TRBV27 and TRBJ1-5; D not certain. Trimming took 2 bases from V and 8 from J, leaving 4 bases between them. CDR3 length: 11 residues. The V gene's germline CDR1 is MNHEY and CDR2 SMNVEV (reference sequence). DNA for the CDR3: TGTGCCAGCAGTTTACCCAAGCCCCAGCATTTT. Encoded protein: CASSLPKPQHF.